This T cell receptor beta chain originates from a study of CD8 T cells in Susac syndrome. An amount of RNA that ranged from about 0.45 to 1 ug was reverse transcribed with random hexamers. A single record per CDR3 protein comes from TCRdb applying MiXCR to the immunoSEQ multiplex PCR reads. This sample has 150,000 to 200,000 distinct CDR3 sequences, with approximately 93% found just once. Treatment-naive patients with stable or active relapsing-remitting disease served as multiple sclerosis controls. The CDR3 sequence is 12 residues long. Trimming removed 0 bases from V and 4 bases from J, with 6 bases in between. Germline V CDR1 and CDR2: DFQATT, SNEGSKA (reference sequence). This clonotype came up once.

The receptor comes from a human donor with multiple sclerosis. Sequencing was performed on CD4+ T cells from PBMCs. V gene TRBV20-1 combines with J gene TRBJ2-5; D is uncertain. The CDR3 DNA is TGCAGTGCTAGAGATCTTTCAGAGACCCAGTACTTC. It specifies CSARDLSETQYF.